These 7 T cell receptor beta chains share one sample of origin, sequenced in a study of blood T cell repertoires in COVID-19. The table came from immunoSEQ multiplex PCR; TCRdb's copy has only in-frame clones and leaves some out. The table includes around 94,000 clones, around 73% detected once. The sequencing input was peripheral blood. The receptors derive from a man in his sixties with active or convalescent COVID-19.

V and J are TRBV15 and TRBJ2-7; the match to TRBD2 covers 9 bases. The CDR3 sequence is 16 residues long. Germline assignment: CDR1 LNHNV and CDR2 YYDKDF (reference sequence). J was trimmed by 2 bases and V by 5 bases; bases with no gene match: 10. DNA for the CDR3: TGTGCCACCAGCCCCGAGGGGACTAGCTGGCCCTACGAGCAGTACTTC. Its translation is CATSPEGTSWPYEQYF.

The genes are TRBV5-8 and TRBJ1-4; 7 bases are a match to TRBD1. The CDR3 is 18 residues long. The trim removed 4 bases at V and 2 bases at J, leaving 14 bases unmatched. Per the germline V gene, CDR1 is SGHTS and CDR2 is YDEGEE. CDR3 sequence (DNA): TGTGCCAGCAGCAAGGGGGCGGAAGGGAAAGGGACTAATGAAAAACTGTTTTTT. Amino acid sequence: CASSKGAEGKGTNEKLFF.

The chain carries TRBV18 and TRBJ2-7, with TRBD2 identical over 7 bases. This CDR3 region has 15 residues. Germline loops: CDR1 KGHSH, CDR2 LQKENI. Unmatched junction bases numbered 16, after V lost 5 bases and J lost 9 bases. CDR3 protein: CASSTAGESSLGQYF. The DNA of the CDR3 is TGTGCCAGCTCAACGGCGGGAGAGTCCAGTTTGGGGCAGTACTTC.

The chain couples TRBV27 to TRBJ1-1; D is unresolved. V was pared by 4 bases and J by 1 base, with 16 bases between. Germline V gene data show CDR1 as MNHEY and CDR2 as SMNVEV (reference sequence). The CDR3 is 16 residues long. CDR3 amino acids: CASSWRTQGRNTEAFF. The CDR3 DNA reads as TGTGCCAGCAGTTGGAGGACCCAAGGGAGGAACACTGAAGCTTTCTTT.

This clone was recorded once. The rearrangement links TRBV7-8 to TRBJ2-1; possibly TRBD1 for D (6 bases). The CDR3 covers 14 residues. The V gene lost 5 bases and the J gene lost 6 bases, with 14 bases spanning the gap. Germline CDR1 reads SGHVS; CDR2 reads FQNEAQ. The CDR3 region is CASSPGARINEQFF. For the CDR3, the DNA is TGTGCCAGCAGCCCAGGGGCCAGGATCAATGAGCAGTTCTTC. The variable domain in full, completed from reference TRBV7-8 and TRBJ2-1, reads GAGVSQSPRYKVAKRGQDVALRCDPISGHVSLFWYQQALGQGPEFLTYFQNEAQLDKSGLPSDRFFAERPEGSVSTLKIQRTQQEDSAVYLCASSPGARINEQFFGPGTRLTVL.

The genes are TRBV4-1 and TRBJ1-2; no clear D. Trimming took off 0 bases at V and 1 base at J, with 6 bases between the two ends. CDR1 and CDR2 (germline): MGHRA, YSYEKL. The CDR3 is 14 residues long. Here the CDR3 reads CASSQEEGNYGYTF. The DNA for the CDR3 is TGCGCCAGCAGCCAAGAAGAGGGTAACTATGGCTACACCTTC.

V gene TRBV27 combines with J gene TRBJ1-2; 9 bases agree with TRBD1. CDR3 length equals 13 residues. The ends lost 3 bases at V and 8 bases at J; junction bases unmatched: 4. Germline loops: CDR1 MNHEY, CDR2 SMNVEV (reference sequence). CDR3 sequence reads: CASSFRQGGGYTF. DNA of the CDR3: TGTGCCAGCAGTTTCCGACAGGGGGGAGGCTACACCTTC.